A selection of T cell receptor beta chains follows, all from one sample in a study of cytotoxic CD8 clonotypes in ibrutinib-treated CLL. Data came from immunoSEQ multiplex PCR; TCRdb stores just in-frame clones and leaves some out. The sample holds 130,000 or so clones, about 79% seen once. Sequences were derived from PBMCs, sampled after 12 months of ibrutinib treatment. These receptors were obtained from a human donor with chronic lymphocytic leukemia. The CDR3 runs from the conserved cysteine through the conserved F or W. The order of the fields is D gene, V gene, J gene, clone size, CDR3 DNA, CDR3 protein. A D gene is named only where the DNA matches it firmly. Clone size is shown for a subset of rows, as once, few, many or a class of expanded clone.

>-|TRBV7-2|TRBJ2-1|-
TGTGCCAGCAGCTTGCAGGGGCAGACCTACAATGAGCAGTTCTTC
CASSLQGQTYNEQFF
>TRBD1|TRBV5-1|TRBJ1-2|-
TGCGCCAGCAGCGCGACAGGGGGCAACTATGGCTACACCTTC
CASSATGGNYGYTF
>-|TRBV7-2|TRBJ2-5|-
TGTGCCAGCAGCTTATACAGCGCCAGGGCAGAGACCCAGTACTTC
CASSLYSARAETQYF
>-|TRBV5-4|TRBJ2-3|-
TGTGCCAGCAGCTTCGGGATAGACGGAGATACGCAGTATTTT
CASSFGIDGDTQYF
>-|TRBV12-5|TRBJ1-5|-
TGTGCTAGTGGCCCTGACGTCGGGGTACAAAATCAGCCCCAGCATTTT
CASGPDVGVQNQPQHF
>TRBD1|TRBV30|TRBJ1-4|-
TGTGCCTGGAGTGCTCAGGAGGGGACAGGATTCCATTTT
CAWSAQEGTGFHF
>TRBD1|TRBV30|TRBJ1-4|-
TGTGTCTCCGGGACAGGTGAAAAACTGTTTTTT
CVSGTGEKLFF
>-|TRBV30|TRBJ1-1|-
TGTGTCTGCAATAAGGGGGTCGCTGAAGCTTTCTTT
CVCNKGVAEAFF
>-|TRBV4-2|TRBJ2-5|-
TGTGCCAGCAGCCCAGAATTGGGCGCCCAAGAGACCCAGTACTTC
CASSPELGAQETQYF
>-|TRBV4-2|TRBJ2-6|-
TGTGCCAGCAGCCAAGGACAGTCTGGGGCCAACGTCCTGACTTTC
CASSQGQSGANVLTF
>-|TRBV6-5|TRBJ2-3|-
TGTGCCAGCAGCCGCAGCCGGTGGGATACGCAGTATTTT
CASSRSRWDTQYF
>-|TRBV9|TRBJ2-1|-
TGTGCCAGCAGCGTAGGAAACAATGAGCAGTTCTTC
CASSVGNNEQFF
>-|TRBV5-6|TRBJ1-2|-
TGTGCCAGCAGACCTTATTCAAGCGATGGCTACACCTTC
CASRPYSSDGYTF
>-|TRBV15|TRBJ2-1|-
TGTGCCACCAGTCCCAGAAGTTGGGGTGAGCAGTTCTTC
CATSPRSWGEQFF
>TRBD2|TRBV27|TRBJ2-3|-
TGTGCCAGCAGTTCCTCCGGGACTAGTTTGTGGGTCACAGATACGCAGTATTTT
CASSSSGTSLWVTDTQYF
>-|TRBV7-2|TRBJ1-1|-
TGTGCCAGCACCACAACAGGCTTTAAGGCTGAAGCTTTCTTT
CASTTTGFKAEAFF
>TRBD2|TRBV12-5|TRBJ2-3|-
TGTGCTAGTGGTTTCGGGGCGGGAGACTCAGATACGCAGTATTTT
CASGFGAGDSDTQYF
>TRBD2|TRBV7-6|TRBJ2-5|-
TGTGCCAGCAGCTTAGAAGGGTCTGGAGCGGGAGTGGTTAAGCGAGAGACCCAGTACTTC
CASSLEGSGAGVVKRETQYF
>TRBD1|TRBV4-3|TRBJ2-1|-
TGCGCCAGCAGCCAAGACGGACAGGGGGCTTACAATGAGCAGTTCTTC
CASSQDGQGAYNEQFF
>-|TRBV5-1|TRBJ1-2|-
TGCGCCAGCAGCTTGGACAGGGTTGGCTACACCTTC
CASSLDRVGYTF
>TRBD2|TRBV25-1|TRBJ2-1|-
TGTGCCAGCCAACAAACGGGAGGGCCTTACAATGAGCAGTTCTTC
CASQQTGGPYNEQFF
>-|TRBV18|TRBJ2-1|-
TGTGCCAGCTCACCGGGCATTTATGAGCAGTTCTTC
CASSPGIYEQFF
>-|TRBV21-1|TRBJ2-4|-
TGTGCCAGCAGCAAGGTGAAGGGGCGAGCCAAAAACATTCAGTACTTC
CASSKVKGRAKNIQYF
>TRBD1|TRBV18|TRBJ2-7|-
TGTGCCAGCTCACCCGCCACGAGCTTCGGACAGGGGGTTTCCTACGCGCAGTACTTC
CASSPATSFGQGVSYAQYF
>-|TRBV7-6|TRBJ2-5|once
TGTGCCAGCAGCTTTCGCGGGACGGAGACCCAGTACTTC
CASSFRGTETQYF
>-|TRBV28|TRBJ2-4|-
TGTGCCAGCAGGTCTAGCGCAGCCAAAAACATTCAGTACTTC
CASRSSAAKNIQYF
>-|TRBV11-3|TRBJ2-3|-
TGTGCCAGCAGCGCGGAGGGGGCTGATACGCAGTATTTT
CASSAEGADTQYF
>TRBD1|TRBV27|TRBJ1-2|-
TGTGCCAGCAGTTTGACAGGGATGGACCTCCATCTCACTAACTATGGCTACACCTTC
CASSLTGMDLHLTNYGYTF
>-|TRBV6-1|TRBJ2-1|few
TGTGCCAGCAGTGATGCGTCTTCCGGACACAATGAGCAGTTCTTC
CASSDASSGHNEQFF
>TRBD1|TRBV19|TRBJ1-1|-
TGTGCCAGTAGGATAATCCAGGGGGCCCACACTGAAGCTTTCTTT
CASRIIQGAHTEAFF
>-|TRBV4-1|TRBJ2-3|-
TGCGCCAGCAGCCAGCAGCAGCCTAGCACAGATACGCAGTATTTT
CASSQQQPSTDTQYF
>-|TRBV11-3|TRBJ2-2|-
TGTGCCAGCAGCTTAGCCAAAGGAGGGCCGAACACCGGGGAGCTGTTTTTT
CASSLAKGGPNTGELFF
>-|TRBV30|TRBJ2-3|-
TGTGCCTGGAGTGGGTTAGGGGACCCGGATGGACATAGCACAGATACGCAGTATTTT
CAWSGLGDPDGHSTDTQYF
>TRBD2|TRBV13|TRBJ2-3|-
TGTGCCAGCAGTCGAGGAGGGAGGGCCACAGATACGCAGTATTTT
CASSRGGRATDTQYF
>TRBD1|TRBV2|TRBJ1-5|-
TGTGCCAGCAGGACAGGGTACGGCAATCAGCCCCAGCATTTT
CASRTGYGNQPQHF
>-|TRBV10-2|TRBJ2-2|-
TGCGCCAGCAGTGATCCAGTAGGCGGGGAGCTGTTTTTT
CASSDPVGGELFF
>TRBD2|TRBV19|TRBJ2-7|-
TGTGCCAGTAGTATAAGGACTAGCGACACACCACGACGGGAGCAGTACTTC
CASSIRTSDTPRREQYF
>-|TRBV11-1|TRBJ2-3|-
TGTGCCAGCAGCTTAGTGTATAGGACGACGCAGTATTTT
CASSLVYRTTQYF
>TRBD2|TRBV4-3|TRBJ2-1|-
TGCGCCAGCAGCCAAGCAGGGCTAGCGGGAGTCAATGAGCAGTTCTTC
CASSQAGLAGVNEQFF
>-|TRBV2|TRBJ2-4|-
TGTGCCAGCAGGGTGACACTAGCCAAAAACATTCAGTACTTC
CASRVTLAKNIQYF